This TCR beta chain was retrieved from a study of T-cell memory formation after mild COVID-19. In the study overall: In these data, TCR clusters were largely donor specific. Findings of the study overall: Clones shrinking from day 15 to 85 showed even CD4/CD8 mixes; later expanders tilted CD4+. Within pre-infection memory, some responding clones were found, suggesting cross-reactive memory joined.

Of note for this clonotype: The antigen is not known.

CDR3 size: 19 residues. Trimming removed 2 bases from V and 3 bases from J; junction bases left unmatched: 13. Germline V gene data show CDR1 as LGHDT and CDR2 as YNNKEL (reference sequence). After 5'RACE with constant-segment primers, TCR alpha and TCR beta cDNA libraries carrying sample barcodes and UMIs were obtained. TCRdb used MiXCR to reprocess the 5' RACE reads, holding one entry per CDR3 protein. The sample records about 560,000 distinct CDR3 sequences, approximately 15% being singletons. The rearrangement links TRBV3-1 to TRBJ1-3; 10 bases are a match to TRBD1. The TCR sequence derives from an adult woman who had mild COVID-19 (a few samples of this study predate the infection). Cell type and time point are not known. Sequenced material: PBMCs or a T cell subset sorted from them (not recorded which). The CDR3 DNA follows: TGTGCCAGCAGCCAACGAACCGGGACAGGGGCTTTGGGTGGAAACACCATATATTTT. Translation gives CASSQRTGTGALGGNTIYF.